This TCR beta chain was found in a study of CD8 T cells in Susac syndrome (dated by TCRdb to about 2019). Notes on the research overall: Among the Susac syndrome patients who were sequenced, clinically active disease was present in about 6 and clinical remission was observed in fewer than 10. The study used repertoire sequencing to test whether antigen drove CD8+ T cell activation and differentiation in Susac syndrome. At blood withdrawal, Susac syndrome patients were therapy-naive, treated with corticosteroids (with IVIg additionally given to some), or treated with IVIg alone. Clonality of the CD8+ T cell repertoire was compared between about a dozen healthy donors, some 14 Susac syndrome patients and approximately 16 multiple sclerosis patients. Overall study results and their limits: Clonal expansion was observed in Susac syndrome CD8+ repertoires, with the highest expansion in CD8+ TEMRA cells and greater expansion in clinically active than in remitting patients. The number of individuals in the TCR sequencing and HLA analysis was acknowledged as relatively small. Sixteen Susac-specific public clones were identified in the total CD8+ repertoire, and about 5 Susac-specific public clones were identified in the CD8+ TEMRA repertoire.

With regard to this clonotype: The target of this receptor is not known. No much larger clonotype is one base removed from it; base qualities were not supplied.

RNA was extracted using the RNeasy kit, and about 0.5 to 1 microgram was reverse transcribed with random hexamers. The immunoSEQ multiplex PCR assay, covering 54 Vbeta and 13 Jbeta segments, was used to amplify TCR beta CDR3 regions. PCR amplification bias was corrected using a synthetic template baseline for primer optimization and computational correction. The source study handled its data this way. Reads were annotated to V, D and J genes per IMGT and analyzed with immunoSEQ Analyzer, keeping only productive sequences. Clonality was computed as one minus Shannon entropy normalized by log2 of the number of productive unique sequences. Public and private clones were assessed among the 100 most prevalent clones of each patient and control. Clones were defined as Susac-specific when absent from the healthy and MS cohorts, from over a thousand published viral clones and from other ImmuneACCESS disease sequences. In-frame beta chains were kept once TCRdb had trimmed the public reads at Q25 with fastp and called clones with MiXCR. Rows matching on CDR3 protein sequence are summarized as one entry with the most common DNA and genes. Here the V and J calls rest on TCRdb's processing, not on the authors' analysis. A total of some 100,000 distinct CDR3 sequences appear in this sample, approximately 95% of them only once. Around 0.3% of the sample belongs to the ten largest clones.

Peripheral blood CD8+ and CD4+ T cells from healthy donors, Susac syndrome patients and multiple sclerosis patients were profiled using high-throughput TCR beta sequencing. The Susac syndrome patients fulfilled recently defined diagnostic criteria for either definite or probable disease. Bulk CD8+ and CD4+ T cells were purified by magnetic negative isolation, whereas CD8+ TEMRA cells were enriched by FACS. Blood was drawn into EDTA tubes, processed within 24 hours, and PBMCs were isolated by density gradient centrifugation. PBMCs intended for TCR sequencing were frozen in liquid nitrogen and were later thawed in a 37 degrees C water bath. The sorted or isolated CD4+, CD8+ and CD8+ TEMRA cells had a purity of 90% or higher. The TCR sequence derives from a human donor with Susac syndrome. Sequencing was performed on CD8+ T cells from PBMCs.

The base sequence is TGTGCCAGCAGCCAGACTAGAGCTGTCTCTGGGGCCAACGTCCTGACTTTC. Its amino acids are CASSQTRAVSGANVLTF. The chain links TRBV14 with TRBJ2-6, and possibly TRBD2, on 6 matching bases. V is clipped by 3 bases and J by 0 bases, and the sequence between their germline boundaries is 12 bases long. The CDR3 starts with the cysteine, ends with the phenylalanine, and has 17 residues. CDR3 DNA only is kept here, 51 bases in frame from base 1. The germline V gene yields SGHDN for CDR1 and FVKESK for CDR2.